Reported below is one T cell receptor beta chain. The data were obtained in a study of blood T cell repertoires in COVID-19. Overall study: Acute and convalescent COVID-19 specimens originated in the United States, Italy and Spain. The analysed material was cDNA or gDNA that came from T cells, B-cell-depleted T cells, or PBMCs.

Methods used by the authors: Counts of nucleated cells, estimated from reference gene primer amplification, were obtained. Some clones are missing from TCRdb's copy, which holds only in-frame ones; the method was immunoSEQ multiplex PCR. V and J calls and clone size are copied from that table; D and trimming were computed from the DNA. The sample gives almost 95,000 clones, approximately 70% of which show up once; 20% to 25% is in the top ten. V lost 4 bases, J lost 5 bases, and 9 bases stayed unmatched. Germline V lookup: CDR1 MDHEN, CDR2 SYDVKM. The CDR3 extends over 15 amino acids. The chain employs TRBV28 and TRBJ2-5; 8 bases are shared with TRBD2. This sequence originates from a woman aged 60-75 years in a cohort sampled during active or convalescent COVID-19. The sample taken for sequencing was peripheral blood. The CDR3 here is CASSSGTSRQETQYF. In DNA, the CDR3 is TGTGCCAGCAGTTCCGGGACTAGTAGGCAGGAGACCCAGTACTTC.